The 14 T cell receptor beta chains below were found in one sample sequenced in a study of blood T cell repertoires in COVID-19. Libraries were prepared by immunoSEQ multiplex PCR; TCRdb keeps only in-frame clonotypes and omits some of them. The sample yields hundreds of thousands of clones, 75% to 90% seen once. Sample: peripheral blood. These receptor sequences come from a woman in her seventies with COVID-19, enrolled during active disease.

This chain links TRBV3-1 (or the pseudogene TRBV3-2) with TRBJ2-6; TRBD1 matches at 7 bases. This CDR3 comprises 15 residues. Germline-derived CDR1 and CDR2 are LGHDT and YNNKEL (reference sequence). J lost 2 bases, V lost 8 bases, and 6 bases had no gene match. CDR3 in DNA: TGTGCCAGCGCTCAGCAGGGGGCTGGGGCCAACGTCCTGACTTTC. Translated: CASAQQGAGANVLTF.

J is TRBJ1-2 and V is TRBV3-1 (or the pseudogene TRBV3-2); D not certain. Germline V lookup: CDR1 LGHDT, CDR2 YNNKEL (reference sequence). Deletions cut 4 bases from V and 6 bases from J, with 6 bases between. There are 11 residues in the CDR3. DNA for the CDR3: TGTGCCAGCAGCCGCTCGGATGGCTACACCTTC. Its translation is CASSRSDGYTF.

This sequence joins TRBV7-8 and TRBJ1-6; D is uncertain. The CDR3 covers 15 residues. Germline V gene sequence: CDR1 SGHVS, CDR2 FQNEAQ. V was trimmed by 3 bases and J by 5 bases, leaving 11 bases between them. The CDR3 DNA sequence: TGTGCCAGCAGCTTTAGCGGCAGTAATAATTCACCCCTCCACTTT. This sequence encodes CASSFSGSNNSPLHF.

The chain is built from TRBV9 and TRBJ2-1, with 10 positions matching TRBD2. After removal of 2 bases from V and 6 bases from J, the junction contained 2 bases not matched to a gene. The CDR3 loop spans 14 amino acids. Germline loops: CDR1 SGDLS, CDR2 YYNGEE. As DNA, the CDR3 is TGTGCCAGCAGCGTCGGACTAGCGGCCAATGAGCAGTTCTTC. It codes for CASSVGLAANEQFF.

The rearrangement uses TRBV3-1 (or the pseudogene TRBV3-2) and TRBJ2-2; 7 nucleotides agree with TRBD1. The junction had 11 bases not matched to a gene; V was cut back by 5 bases and J by 5 bases. Germline CDR1 LGHDT, CDR2 YNNKEL (reference sequence). The length of the CDR3 is 16 residues. The CDR3 protein is CASSSKTGRVTGELFF. CDR3 sequence (DNA): TGTGCCAGCAGCTCGAAGACAGGGAGAGTAACCGGGGAGCTGTTTTTT.

The CDR3 bases are TGTGCCAGCAGCCCAGAGGAGCGGGGGTGGGAGACCCAGTACTTC. Translating it yields CASSPEERGWETQYF. The chain recombines TRBV4-2 with TRBJ2-5; 8 nucleotides line up with TRBD2. The CDR3 extends over 15 amino acids. Trimming removed 4 bases from V and 5 bases from J; junction bases left unmatched: 9. Germline-derived CDR1 and CDR2 are LGHNA and YNFKEQ.

The chain has TRBV30 and TRBJ1-5; no firm D call. CDR3 length: 14 residues. Trimming pared 2 bases from V and 2 bases from J, leaving 10 bases between. CDR1 is GTSNPN, CDR2 SVGIG, per germline (reference sequence). In DNA, the CDR3 is TGTGCCTGGAGTTTAGAGCAGGGCAATCAGCCCCAGCATTTT. Translated, it gives CAWSLEQGNQPQHF. Full variable domain (rest looked up from reference TRBV30 and TRBJ1-5): SQTIHQWPATLVQPVGSPLSLECTVEGTSNPNLYWYRQAAGRGLQLLFYSVGIGQISSEVPQNLSASRPQDRQFILSSKKLLLSDSGFYLCAWSLEQGNQPQHFGDGTRLSIL.

The chain couples TRBV28 to TRBJ1-1; perhaps TRBD1 as D (6 bases). Between the trimmed V and J ends, which lost 7 bases and 1 base, there was a span of 16 bases. Germline V gene sequence: CDR1 MDHEN, CDR2 SYDVKM. The CDR3 is made up of 15 amino acids. CDR3: CASTPPTGTNTEAFF. The CDR3 DNA reads as TGTGCCAGCACCCCCCCCACAGGGACGAACACTGAAGCTTTCTTT.

V usage is TRBV19 and J usage is TRBJ2-2, with TRBD2 matching over 8 bases. V trimming: 4 bases; J trimming: 0 bases; junction bases outside the gene matches: 4. CDR3 size: 16 residues. The germline V gene encodes CDR1 LNHDA and CDR2 SQIVND (reference sequence). In DNA, the CDR3 is TGTGCCAGTAGTACAGTCGGGGGGGCGAACACCGGGGAGCTGTTTTTT. It yields the protein CASSTVGGANTGELFF.

The gene calls are TRBV10-3 and TRBJ2-1, with TRBD2 matching over 10 bases. Germline lookup yields CDR1 ENHRY and CDR2 SYGVKD. This CDR3 contains 13 residues. V shed 10 bases and J 4 bases; nucleotides not matched to a gene: 4. CDR3 DNA sequence: TGTGCCAGCACTAGCGGGGTATACAATGAGCAGTTCTTC. It specifies CASTSGVYNEQFF.

The gene calls are TRBV4-1 and TRBJ1-2; 10 bases line up with TRBD1. The CDR3 contains 16 residues. The ends lost 3 bases at V and 4 bases at J; junction bases unmatched: 8. From germline, CDR1 is MGHRA and CDR2 YSYEKL. The CDR3 loop is CASSHPRDRGAYGYTF. The CDR3 nucleotides read TGCGCCAGCAGCCACCCCCGGGACAGGGGTGCCTATGGCTACACCTTC.

The rearrangement joins TRBV24-1 to TRBJ2-7, with a tentative D call TRBD1 (6 bases). The V gene lost 6 bases and the J gene lost 5 bases, with 10 bases spanning the gap. Looked up from germline, CDR1 is KGHDR and CDR2 is SFDVKD. This CDR3 contains 12 residues. The CDR3 here is CATSSAGDEQYF. The CDR3, as DNA: TGTGCCACCAGTTCCGCAGGGGACGAGCAGTACTTC.

V is TRBV13 and J is TRBJ1-2; a weak D match, TRBD1 (5 bases). CDR1 PRHDT and CDR2 FYEKMQ come from the germline V gene (reference sequence). Between the trimmed V and J ends, which lost 0 bases and 5 bases, there was a span of 25 bases. This CDR3 has 19 residues. The CDR3 spells CASSLGRWQGSRLAYGYTF. CDR3 bases: TGTGCCAGCAGCTTAGGCCGCTGGCAGGGATCCAGGTTGGCGTATGGCTACACCTTC. Drawing the rest from reference TRBV13 and TRBJ1-2, the complete variable domain is AAGVIQSPRHLIKEKRETATLKCYPIPRHDTVYWYQQGPGQDPQFLISFYEKMQSDKGSIPDRFSAQQFSDYHSELNMSSLELGDSALYFCASSLGRWQGSRLAYGYTFGSGTRLTVV.

The chain links TRBV19 to TRBJ1-2; tentative D call: TRBD1 (5 bases). Germline loops: CDR1 LNHDA, CDR2 SQIVND (reference sequence). The CDR3 covers 15 residues. Deletions cut 9 bases from V and 0 bases from J, with 17 bases between. CDR3 in amino acids: CASTPGLTTNYGYTF. CDR3 coding DNA: TGTGCCAGCACACCGGGACTGACAACTAACTATGGCTACACCTTC.